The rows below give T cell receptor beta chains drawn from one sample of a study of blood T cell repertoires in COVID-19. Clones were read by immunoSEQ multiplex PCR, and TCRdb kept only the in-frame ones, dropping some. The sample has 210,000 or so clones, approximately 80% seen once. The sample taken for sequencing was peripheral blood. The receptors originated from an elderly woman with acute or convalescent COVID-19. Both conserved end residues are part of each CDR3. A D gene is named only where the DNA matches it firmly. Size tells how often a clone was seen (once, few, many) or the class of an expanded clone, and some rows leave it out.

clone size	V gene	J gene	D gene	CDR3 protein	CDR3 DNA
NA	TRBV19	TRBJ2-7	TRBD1	CASSIATGGRDEQYF	TGTGCCAGTAGTATAGCTACAGGGGGAAGGGACGAGCAGTACTTC
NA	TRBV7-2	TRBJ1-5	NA	CASSLGVSQPQHF	TGTGCCAGCAGCTTAGGAGTAAGTCAGCCCCAGCATTTT
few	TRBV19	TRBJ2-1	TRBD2	CASSIVLLAGGSYNEQFF	TGTGCCAGTAGTATAGTTTTACTAGCGGGAGGGTCCTACAATGAGCAGTTCTTC
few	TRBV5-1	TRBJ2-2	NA	CASSLPAANTGELFF	TGCGCCAGCAGCTTGCCAGCGGCGAACACCGGGGAGCTGTTTTTT
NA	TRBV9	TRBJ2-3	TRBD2	CASSGLAGGTTDTQYF	TGTGCCAGCAGCGGATTAGCGGGAGGGACCACAGATACGCAGTATTTT
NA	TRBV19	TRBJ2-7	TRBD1	CASSISPTGNEQYF	TGTGCCAGTAGTATCAGTCCGACAGGGAACGAGCAGTACTTC
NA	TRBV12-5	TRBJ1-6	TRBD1	CASGDNRITKTGVHSPLHF	TGTGCTAGTGGTGACAACCGCATTACGAAGACAGGGGTTCATTCACCCCTCCACTTT
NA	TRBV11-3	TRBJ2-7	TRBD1	CASSPPTGLYEQYF	TGTGCCAGCAGCCCGCCGACAGGGCTCTACGAGCAGTACTTC
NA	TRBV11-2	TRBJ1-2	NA	CASSLGDSAPGYGYTF	TGTGCCAGCAGCTTAGGAGATTCGGCCCCGGGCTATGGCTACACCTTC
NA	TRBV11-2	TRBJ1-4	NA	CASSSQGLSEKLFF	TGTGCCAGCAGCTCTCAGGGTTTGAGTGAAAAACTGTTTTTT
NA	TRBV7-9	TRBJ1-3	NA	CASSLESSNTIYF	TGTGCCAGCAGCTTGGAGTCCTCAAACACCATATATTTT
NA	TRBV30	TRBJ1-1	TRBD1	CAWSGYRGTVLALNTEAFF	TGTGCCTGGAGTGGCTACAGGGGTACGGTCCTAGCGTTGAACACTGAAGCTTTCTTT
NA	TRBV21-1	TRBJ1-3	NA	CASSDGGKIGEGETSGNTIYF	TGTGCCAGCAGCGATGGGGGCAAAATTGGAGAAGGAGAAACCTCTGGAAACACCATATATTTT
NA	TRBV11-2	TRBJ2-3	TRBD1	CASSLQGKGDTQYF	TGTGCCAGCAGCCTACAGGGGAAAGGAGATACGCAGTATTTT
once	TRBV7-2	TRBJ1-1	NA	CASSFRREGTEAFF	TGTGCCAGCAGCTTCCGACGGGAAGGCACTGAAGCTTTCTTT
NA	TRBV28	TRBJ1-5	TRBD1	CASSLVDRGPRNQPQHF	TGTGCCAGCAGTTTAGTGGACAGGGGGCCAAGGAATCAGCCCCAGCATTTT
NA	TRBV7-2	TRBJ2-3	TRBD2	CASSVTSGGGLDTQYF	TGTGCCAGCAGTGTGACTAGCGGGGGGGGTCTAGATACGCAGTATTTT
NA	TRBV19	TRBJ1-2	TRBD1	CASSGFRDRNTLGYGYTF	TGTGCCAGTAGTGGCTTCCGGGACAGGAACACCCTCGGCTATGGCTACACCTTC
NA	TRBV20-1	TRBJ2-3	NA	CSASLQGGTDTQYF	TGCAGTGCTAGTCTACAGGGGGGGACAGATACGCAGTATTTT
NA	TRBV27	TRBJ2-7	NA	CASSPVSPYEQYF	TGTGCCAGCAGCCCCGTAAGCCCCTACGAGCAGTACTTC
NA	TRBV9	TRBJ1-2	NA	CASSVDQGSIGYTF	TGTGCCAGCAGCGTAGATCAGGGTAGTATAGGCTACACCTTC
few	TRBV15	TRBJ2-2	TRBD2	CATSRDRSGTSGIGELFF	TGTGCCACCAGCAGAGACCGGTCCGGGACTAGCGGGATAGGGGAGCTGTTTTTT
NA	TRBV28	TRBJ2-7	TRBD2	CASSSTTSGNVYEQYF	TGTGCCAGCAGCTCAACGACTAGCGGGAACGTCTACGAGCAGTACTTC
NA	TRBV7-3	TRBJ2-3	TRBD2	CASSLTSGGATDTQYF	TGTGCCAGCAGCTTAACTAGCGGGGGGGCGACAGATACGCAGTATTTT
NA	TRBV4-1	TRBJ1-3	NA	CASSQDLGRGNSGNTIYF	TGCGCCAGCAGCCAAGATCTAGGCCGGGGTAACTCTGGAAACACCATATATTTT
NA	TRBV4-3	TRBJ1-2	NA	CASSPPLPGVGYTF	TGCGCCAGCAGCCCCCCGCTACCAGGTGTAGGCTACACCTTC
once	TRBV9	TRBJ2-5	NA	CASSPRDTITETQYF	TGTGCCAGCAGCCCCCGGGACACAATAACAGAGACCCAGTACTTC
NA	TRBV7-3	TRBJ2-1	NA	CASSLGLANNNEQFF	TGTGCCAGCAGCTTAGGACTGGCAAATAACAATGAGCAGTTCTTC
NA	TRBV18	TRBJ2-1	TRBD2	CASSDLGGRNEQFF	TGTGCCAGCTCTGATCTGGGAGGGAGGAATGAGCAGTTCTTC
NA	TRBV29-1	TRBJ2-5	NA	CSGGAHRRQETQYF	TGCAGCGGTGGGGCCCACAGGCGCCAAGAGACCCAGTACTTC
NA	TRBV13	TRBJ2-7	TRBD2	CASSSQREGSQEQYF	TGTGCCAGCAGCTCTCAGCGGGAGGGTTCGCAAGAGCAGTACTTC
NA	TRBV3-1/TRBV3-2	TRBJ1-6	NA	CASSQARESYNSPLHF	TGTGCCAGCAGCCAAGCCCGGGAATCCTATAATTCACCCCTCCACTTT